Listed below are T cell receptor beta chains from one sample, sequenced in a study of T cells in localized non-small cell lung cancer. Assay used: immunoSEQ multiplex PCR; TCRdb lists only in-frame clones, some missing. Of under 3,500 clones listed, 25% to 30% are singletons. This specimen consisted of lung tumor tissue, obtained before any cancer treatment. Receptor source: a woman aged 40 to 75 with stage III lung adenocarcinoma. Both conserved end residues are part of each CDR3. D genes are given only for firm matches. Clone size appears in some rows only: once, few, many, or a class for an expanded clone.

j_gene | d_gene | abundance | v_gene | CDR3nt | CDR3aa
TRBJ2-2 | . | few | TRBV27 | TGTGCCAGCAGTACCCCAAATTACAGGGTCACCGGGGAGCTGTTTTTT | CASSTPNYRVTGELFF
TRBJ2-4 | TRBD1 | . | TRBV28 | TGTGCCAGCAGTTTATCAGGGGGCAATAACATTCAGTACTTC | CASSLSGGNNIQYF
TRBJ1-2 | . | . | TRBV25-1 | TGTGCCAGCAGTGAAGGGGCAAGCCATGGCTACACCTTC | CASSEGASHGYTF
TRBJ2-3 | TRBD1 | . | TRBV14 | TGTGCCAGCAGCCAAGAGACAGGGGCCCGCACAGATACGCAGTATTTT | CASSQETGARTDTQYF
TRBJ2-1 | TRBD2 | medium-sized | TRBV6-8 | TGTGCCAGCAGTTGGGGGCACGGGACTAGCGGGGGTGAGCAGTTCTTC | CASSWGHGTSGGEQFF
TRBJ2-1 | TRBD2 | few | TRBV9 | TGTGCCAGCAGCGTAGAAGGAGCGGGAGCGAAGTTCTTC | CASSVEGAGAKFF
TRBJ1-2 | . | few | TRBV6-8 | TGTGCCAGCAGTTACTCATTGTACAGCTCCAACTATGGCTACACCTTC | CASSYSLYSSNYGYTF
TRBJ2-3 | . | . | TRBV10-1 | TGCGCCAGCAGCAACGAGGGAGATACGCAGTATTTT | CASSNEGDTQYF
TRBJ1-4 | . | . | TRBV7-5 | TGTGCCAGCCGGGGGACAGGGGCTTCTAATGAAAAACTGTTTTTT | CASRGTGASNEKLFF
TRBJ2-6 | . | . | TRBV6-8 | TGTGCCTCGGGGGGCGGAGCTGGGGCCAACGTCCTGACTTTC | CASGGGAGANVLTF
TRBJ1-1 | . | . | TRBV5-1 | TGCGCCAGCAGCTTAGAATACGGATACACTGAAGCTTTCTTT | CASSLEYGYTEAFF